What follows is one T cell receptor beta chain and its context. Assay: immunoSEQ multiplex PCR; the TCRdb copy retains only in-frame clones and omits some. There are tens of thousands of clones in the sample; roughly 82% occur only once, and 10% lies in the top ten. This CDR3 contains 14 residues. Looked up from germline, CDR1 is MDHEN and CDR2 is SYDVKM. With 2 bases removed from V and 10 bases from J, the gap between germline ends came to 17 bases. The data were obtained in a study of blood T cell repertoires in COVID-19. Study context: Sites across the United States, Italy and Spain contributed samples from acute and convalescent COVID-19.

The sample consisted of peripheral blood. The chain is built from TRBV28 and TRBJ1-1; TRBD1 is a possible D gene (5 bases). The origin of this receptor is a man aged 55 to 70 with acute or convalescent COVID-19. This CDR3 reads CASSLGGDPLGAFF. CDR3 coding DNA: TGTGCCAGCAGTTTAGGAGGGGACCCACTCGGAGCTTTCTTT.